This paragraph reports one TCR beta chain. This clone was observed a handful of times. Which antigen it targets is not known. No much larger clonotype is one base removed from it; base qualities were not supplied. The sample's time point label, in plain terms: week 35, safety follow-up. Each vaccine dose, consisting of 300 ug of a 20-mer mutant IDH1 peptide in Montanide, was administered subcutaneously with topical imiquimod. Eight vaccinations were administered to patients in weeks 1, 3, 5, 7, 11, 15, 19 and 23, corresponding to visits V03 through V10. Donors had newly diagnosed WHO grade 3 or 4 IDH1-mutant astrocytomas with loss of nuclear ATRX. The samples were drawn from NOA16, a multicentre, single-arm, open-label phase I trial in Germany that tested a mutant IDH1 peptide vaccine in humans for the first time. Genomic DNA for TCRB sequencing was extracted from EDTA blood using the DNeasy Blood and Tissue Kit.

The data stem from a study of a mutant IDH1 vaccine in newly diagnosed glioma (dated by TCRdb to the early 2020s). With regard to the full study: Vaccination began 4-6 weeks after radiotherapy alone, or alongside temozolomide cycles in the chemotherapy-containing groups. Of the 25 to 40 patients who were treated, about 62% were male and roughly 40% were female, and the mean age was roughly 40 years. Visit V12 was the week-35 safety follow-up and visit V13 was the week-47 end of study. Prior to enrollment, standard therapy consisting of radiotherapy alone, temozolomide alone, or radiochemotherapy with temozolomide had been administered to patients, with the combination being received by most patients. Longitudinal TCRB deep sequencing was performed for some 25 treated patients wherever samples were available for exploratory analyses. Peripheral blood was collected at six visits: V03 (baseline), V05, V07, V10, V12 and V13.

On the study overall, not on this receptor specifically: Pseudoprogression appeared unrelated to alterations in the top peripheral T cell clonotypes detected by TCRB sequencing. PBMC samples for TCRB deep sequencing were selected based on availability. According to the authors, sample limitations meant that analyses of patient blood samples could not be reproduced. Across multiple MHC alleles, vaccine-induced immune responses were seen in about 93% of patients.

Including the terminal cysteine and phenylalanine, the CDR3 comprises 15 residues. Only CDR3 DNA is held: 45 bases, read in frame from base 1. Looking up the germline V gene (reference sequence) yields CDR1 LNHDA and CDR2 SQIVND. V is clipped by 6 bases and J by 2 bases, and the sequence between their germline boundaries is 14 bases long. The method was the immunoSEQ multiplex PCR assay. Rearranged TCR beta chain sequences were amplified using the hsTCRB Kit according to the manufacturer's protocol. Sequencing of TCRB libraries was carried out on an Illumina MiSeq. The study's processing was this. Demultiplexing, trimming and gene mapping were performed with the kit vendor's proprietary platform. Drawn from immuneACCESS, this table holds only the in-frame rearrangements with V and J called that TCRdb kept. Clones are partly lost; checked studies trace under half to an unresolved V gene and leave the rest unexplained. Clonal size and the V and J genes are those of that table, whereas D and trimming came from the DNA. The sample profile shows 60,000 or so clones; around four fifths of them were found once. Around 4.6% of the sample is in the top ten clones.

This receptor was obtained from a man aged 25-45 years with glioma. This specimen was PBMCs, taken from a glioma patient whose treatment included an IDH1 peptide vaccine. The chain was built from TRBV19 and TRBJ1-5; D gene: possibly TRBD1, on 5 matching bases. The CDR3 region: CASRPGHGGNQPQHF. The DNA sequence reads TGTGCCAGTAGGCCCGGACATGGGGGCAATCAGCCCCAGCATTTT.